These T cell receptor beta chains were read from a single sample in a study of beta chain features in type 1 diabetes. TCRdb's copy holds only in-frame clones and misses some; the assay was immunoSEQ multiplex PCR. Of under 400,000 clones in the sample, around a fifth are singletons; the top ten hold about 0.045%. Sequencing input: naive CD4+ T cells from blood. These receptors were obtained from a woman aged 18-29 years in good health. CDR3s include the opening cysteine and the closing phenylalanine or tryptophan. D genes are given only for firm matches. Rows give clone size only sometimes, using once, few, many, or a class for an expanded clone.

16	TRBD1	.	TRBJ2-3	TRBV7-9	TGTGCCAGCAGCTCCTCTCCCGGACAGGGATCCGATACGCAGTATTTT	CASSSSPGQGSDTQYF
15	TRBD1	.	TRBJ2-1	TRBV5-1	TGCGCCAGCAGCTGGGGCTCTACAGGGGGCAATGAGCAGTTCTTC	CASSWGSTGGNEQFF
12	.	.	TRBJ1-2	TRBV4-2	TGTGCCAGCAGCCCTCAGGGATATGGCTACACCTTC	CASSPQGYGYTF
13	.	.	TRBJ2-7	TRBV12-5	TGTGCTAGTGGTTTGGCCCCCGGCTACGAGCAGTACTTC	CASGLAPGYEQYF
12	.	.	TRBJ2-2	TRBV4-1	TGCGCCAGCAGCCAAGTGGCTGCGGAGCTGTTTTTT	CASSQVAAELFF
14	.	.	TRBJ2-3	TRBV9	TGTGCCAGCAGCCCCCGCCTTCAGGCAGATACGCAGTATTTT	CASSPRLQADTQYF
14	TRBD1	.	TRBJ2-2	TRBV7-2	TGTGCCAGCAGTTTGACAGGGGGTCTCGGGGAGCTGTTTTTT	CASSLTGGLGELFF
15	TRBD1	once	TRBJ2-1	TRBV11-2	TGTGCCAGCAGCTCGGGACAGGGGGTCTACAATGAGCAGTTCTTC	CASSSGQGVYNEQFF
13	.	few	TRBJ2-3	TRBV30	TGTGCCTGGAGTGTTGGAACAGCCCACGCGCAGTATTTT	CAWSVGTAHAQYF
15	.	.	TRBJ1-5	TRBV7-2	TGTGCCAGCAGCTTCAGGGGCCGTAGCAATCAGCCCCAGCATTTT	CASSFRGRSNQPQHF
15	TRBD1	few	TRBJ1-1	TRBV7-3	TGTGCCAGCAGTAAGACGGGACAGGGGTACACTGAAGCTTTCTTT	CASSKTGQGYTEAFF
16	.	.	TRBJ2-4	TRBV4-1	TGCGCCAGCAGCCAAGCTGGACTGTTAGCCAAAAACATTCAGTACTTC	CASSQAGLLAKNIQYF
14	.	.	TRBJ1-5	TRBV6-5	TGTGCCAGCAGCCCTGTAACAGGGATAGAGCCCCAGCATTTT	CASSPVTGIEPQHF
16	TRBD2	.	TRBJ2-5	TRBV7-9	TGTGCCAGCAGCTTCGGGACTAGCGGAGGACAAGAGACCCAGTACTTC	CASSFGTSGGQETQYF
15	TRBD1	few	TRBJ1-2	TRBV11-2	TGTGCCAGCAGCTTAGGAGGGGGCGCTAACTATGGCTACACCTTC	CASSLGGGANYGYTF
15	TRBD1	few	TRBJ2-2	TRBV7-2	TGTGCCAGCACCAACAGGGGCTCGAACACCGGGGAGCTGTTTTTT	CASTNRGSNTGELFF
17	TRBD2	few	TRBJ2-1	TRBV7-9	TGTGCCAGCAGCACGAGGACTAGCGGGAGGATGTACAATGAGCAGTTCTTC	CASSTRTSGRMYNEQFF
13	.	.	TRBJ2-3	TRBV11-2	TGTGCCAGCAGCTTAACCCCCGGGGATACGCAGTATTTT	CASSLTPGDTQYF
12	TRBD1	few	TRBJ2-3	TRBV11-3	TGTGCCAGCAGCACCACAGGGGGTACGCAGTATTTT	CASSTTGGTQYF
13	.	once	TRBJ2-3	TRBV7-2	TGTGCCAGCAGCTTAAGTAGAATTGATACGCAGTATTTT	CASSLSRIDTQYF
15	.	few	TRBJ2-3	TRBV5-4	TGTGCCAGCAGCCGGGACACCGTGTCGGCAGATACGCAGTATTTT	CASSRDTVSADTQYF
14	.	.	TRBJ1-1	TRBV5-1	TGCGCCAGCAGCTTGGTCCGAGGGAACACTGAAGCTTTCTTT	CASSLVRGNTEAFF
12	.	few	TRBJ2-7	TRBV13	TGTGCCAGCAGCTTAAGGGGCTACGAGCAGTACTTC	CASSLRGYEQYF
14	TRBD1	few	TRBJ2-5	TRBV5-1	TGCGCCAGCAGCACAGGACAGGATACCGAGACCCAGTACTTC	CASSTGQDTETQYF